These 15 T cell receptor beta chains were sequenced from one sample in a study of shared clonotypes between healthy human individuals. Naive CD8 populations comprised CD45RO-negative cells positively selected for CCR7, excluding terminally differentiated effector memory CD45RA+ cells. Libraries were prepared by immunoSEQ multiplex PCR; TCRdb keeps only in-frame clonotypes and omits some of them. Among 2 million to 2.5 million clones listed, roughly 94% were seen once. Sequenced material: naive CD8+ T cells sorted from blood. These receptors all come from a man aged 18 to 35 in good health.

The CDR3 spells CASSYFPGTVYEQYF. In DNA, the CDR3 is TGTGCCAGCAGTTACTTCCCCGGGACGGTCTACGAGCAGTACTTC. The chain uses TRBV6-5 and TRBJ2-7; D possibly matches TRBD1 or TRBD2 (5 bases each). The germline V gene encodes CDR1 MNHEY and CDR2 SVGAGI. Trimming stripped 1 base from V and 3 bases from J, with 13 bases between. CDR3 length equals 15 residues.

This sequence joins TRBV2 and TRBJ1-6; 7 nucleotides match TRBD1. After removal of 7 bases from V and 9 bases from J, the junction contained 12 bases not matched to a gene. Germline V CDR1 and CDR2: SNHLY, FYNNEI. The CDR3 runs to 15 residues. The CDR3 sequence: CASTSGTDRGSPLHF. DNA for the CDR3: TGTGCCAGCACATCCGGGACAGACCGGGGTTCACCCCTCCACTTT.

The chain is built from TRBV9 and TRBJ1-2; D uncertain. The V and J ends lost 1 base and 2 bases respectively, with 15 bases between them. The CDR3 is made up of 16 amino acids. The V gene's germline CDR1 is SGDLS and CDR2 YYNGEE. CDR3 loop: CASSVLGDAPNYGYTF. The CDR3 DNA reads as TGTGCCAGCAGCGTATTGGGAGACGCGCCCAACTATGGCTACACCTTC.

This sequence joins TRBV10-2 and TRBJ2-2; D uncertain. The germline V gene encodes CDR1 WSHSY and CDR2 SAAADI. V lost 3 bases and J lost 0, with 5 bases in between. The CDR3 runs 14 residues. The CDR3, as DNA: TGCGCCAGCAGTGAACCCGCGAACACCGGGGAGCTGTTTTTT. Its protein is CASSEPANTGELFF.

V and J are TRBV6-5 and TRBJ1-2; D call uncertain. Germline CDR1 is MNHEY and CDR2 is SVGAGI. The CDR3 length is 13 residues. V was shortened by 5 bases and J by 1 base, with 8 bases between the two germline ends. Written as DNA, the CDR3 is TGTGCCAGCAGTCCCTTCAGTAACTATGGCTACACCTTC. Translated: CASSPFSNYGYTF.

The chain links TRBV27 to TRBJ2-5, with TRBD1 matching 9 bases. The J call is uncertain, as TRBJ2-7 better fits the DNA end. The germline CDR1 and CDR2 sequences are MNHEY and SMNVEV (reference sequence). The CDR3 extends over 14 amino acids. The CDR3 protein is CASSKGDRAYEQYF. CDR3 sequence (DNA): TGTGCCAGCAGTAAAGGGGACAGGGCCTACGAGCAGTACTTC.

The chain has TRBV15 and TRBJ2-2, with unresolved D. V was shortened by 5 bases and J by 5 bases, with 12 bases between the two germline ends. Germline V gives CDR1 LNHNV, CDR2 YYDKDF (reference sequence). The CDR3 has 14 residues. For the CDR3, the DNA is TGTGCCACCAGCGGAGCTTACAGTACCGGGGAGCTGTTTTTT. Amino acid sequence: CATSGAYSTGELFF.

This chain links TRBV27 with TRBJ1-6; D is possibly TRBD1 (5 bases). CDR3 size: 15 residues. Germline V CDR1 and CDR2: MNHEY, SMNVEV (reference sequence). Trimming left V 5 bases short and J 8 bases short, with 16 bases between. The CDR3: CASSPGWGGDSPLHF. The DNA for the CDR3 is TGTGCCAGCAGTCCGGGGTGGGGGGGGGATTCACCCCTCCACTTT.

The chain recombines TRBV19 with TRBJ2-7, with a weak D call TRBD2 (5 bases). Between the trimmed V and J ends, which lost 2 bases and 7 bases, there was a span of 15 bases. The CDR3 is 14 residues long. Germline CDR1 and CDR2: LNHDA and SQIVND (reference sequence). The CDR3 loop is CASSILFDSGEQYF. CDR3 coding DNA: TGTGCCAGTAGTATACTGTTTGACTCGGGAGAGCAGTACTTC.

Only a few counts were recorded for this clone. This chain links TRBV30 with TRBJ2-1, with 7 bases fitting TRBD1. CDR3 length equals 14 residues. Per the germline V gene, CDR1 is GTSNPN and CDR2 is SVGIG (reference sequence). V gave up 5 bases and J gave up 0 bases; unmatched junction bases: 4. The CDR3 reads CAWGGQTSYNEQFF. DNA for the CDR3: TGTGCCTGGGGGGGACAGACCTCCTACAATGAGCAGTTCTTC.

Comment on this clone: The same CDR3 is also encoded by other DNA sequences in this sample. The rearrangement uses TRBV5-6 and TRBJ2-7; perhaps TRBD1 as D (6 bases). Germline V CDR1 and CDR2: SGHDT, YYEEEE. CDR3 length: 12 residues. V was shortened by 4 bases and J by 4 bases, with 9 bases between the two germline ends. The CDR3 nucleotides are TGTGCCAGCAGCACTACAGGGTACGAGCAGTACTTC. It specifies CASSTTGYEQYF.

This clone has a single count. The gene calls are TRBV13 and TRBJ1-4; D may be TRBD1 (5 bases). The V end was cut by 5 bases, the J end by 8 bases, with 15 bases between. This CDR3 comprises 14 residues. The germline V gene encodes CDR1 PRHDT and CDR2 FYEKMQ (reference sequence). CDR3 sequence: CASSPFREVEKLFF. The CDR3 DNA reads as TGTGCCAGCAGCCCGTTCAGGGAGGTCGAAAAACTGTTTTTT.

The rearrangement uses TRBV30 and TRBJ1-2; 7 bases are shared with TRBD1. The CDR3 is 13 residues long. V was pared by 2 bases and J by 1 base, with 1 base of the junction left unmatched. Germline CDR1 reads GTSNPN; CDR2 reads SVGIG (reference sequence). Here the CDR3 reads CAWSWDSNYGYTF. As DNA, the CDR3 is TGTGCCTGGAGTTGGGACAGTAACTATGGCTACACCTTC.

Comments on this clone: The junction does not match germline at one end; this may be a read error. The chain combines TRBV7-7 with TRBJ1-6, with unresolved D. The CDR3 is 17 residues long. CDR1 and CDR2 (germline): SSHAT, FNYEAQ (reference sequence). CDR3 coding DNA: TGTGCTAGCACCCTCGAAGGTAAGTGGGAGGATAATTCACCCCTCCACTTT. This sequence encodes CASTLEGKWEDNSPLHF.

The chain recombines TRBV4-2 with TRBJ2-1, with 8 nucleotides matching TRBD2. V trimming: 6 bases; J trimming: 7 bases; junction bases outside the gene matches: 5. Germline CDR1 reads LGHNA; CDR2 reads YNFKEQ. There are 13 residues in the CDR3. The CDR3 DNA follows: TGTGCCAGCAGAGCGGGAGAGGGAAATGAGCAGTTCTTC. It specifies CASRAGEGNEQFF.